This is a list of T cell receptor beta chains from one sample in a study of cytomegalovirus exposure and HLA in healthy donors. The table came from immunoSEQ multiplex PCR; TCRdb's copy has only in-frame clones and leaves some out. The top ten clones hold about 7% of a sample with about 160,000 clones, about 65% of them seen once. Sequenced material: PBMCs. The source is a man aged 40-49 years in good health and CMV-seropositive. Both conserved end residues are part of each CDR3. The D gene is left open where the match is weak. Expanded clones are given a class, and other clones once, few, many or no size at all.

J gene: TRBJ1-2
V gene: TRBV4-1
D gene: TRBD1
clone size: -
CDR3 DNA: TGCGCCAGCAGCCAAAACGGACAGGGGGCCAACTATGGCTACACCTTC
CDR3 protein: CASSQNGQGANYGYTF

J gene: TRBJ2-1
V gene: TRBV6-6
D gene: -
clone size: -
CDR3 DNA: TGTGCCAGCAGACCACGGCAGGGTGGGCAGTTCTTC
CDR3 protein: CASRPRQGGQFF

J gene: TRBJ2-5
V gene: TRBV18
D gene: -
clone size: -
CDR3 DNA: TGTGCCAGCTCACCGGCGGATCAGTACCAAGAGACCCAGTACTTC
CDR3 protein: CASSPADQYQETQYF

J gene: TRBJ1-5
V gene: TRBV6-1
D gene: -
clone size: -
CDR3 DNA: TGTGCCAGCACCGTCGTTAGCAATCAGCCCCAGCATTTT
CDR3 protein: CASTVVSNQPQHF

J gene: TRBJ2-2
V gene: TRBV28
D gene: -
clone size: few
CDR3 DNA: TGTGCCAGCCAGGGAAAAGCCGGGGAGCTGTTTTTT
CDR3 protein: CASQGKAGELFF

J gene: TRBJ1-2
V gene: TRBV7-8
D gene: -
clone size: -
CDR3 DNA: TGTGCCAGCAGCTTCGCCGAGAACTATGGCTACACCTTC
CDR3 protein: CASSFAENYGYTF

J gene: TRBJ2-2
V gene: TRBV19
D gene: TRBD1
clone size: once
CDR3 DNA: TGTGCCAGTAGTCCCCGGGACAGGGGGCGTGGGGGCACCGGGGAGCTGTTTTTT
CDR3 protein: CASSPRDRGRGGTGELFF

J gene: TRBJ2-7
V gene: TRBV4-3
D gene: TRBD1
clone size: -
CDR3 DNA: TGCGCCAGCAGCCAAGACGGACAGGGTACGTACGAGCAGTACTTC
CDR3 protein: CASSQDGQGTYEQYF

J gene: TRBJ1-1
V gene: TRBV4-3
D gene: -
clone size: -
CDR3 DNA: TGCGCCAGCAGCCAAGATAGAAAGACTGAAGCTTTCTTT
CDR3 protein: CASSQDRKTEAFF

J gene: TRBJ2-6
V gene: TRBV15
D gene: -
clone size: once
CDR3 DNA: TGTGCCACCAGCAGAGATAGGACGGACTGGGGAGGGGCCAACGTCCTGACTTTC
CDR3 protein: CATSRDRTDWGGANVLTF

J gene: TRBJ2-7
V gene: TRBV11-2
D gene: TRBD2
clone size: few
CDR3 DNA: TGTGCCAGCAGCTTAGTACCTAGCGGGGGGATAAGGGAGCAGTACTTC
CDR3 protein: CASSLVPSGGIREQYF

J gene: TRBJ2-7
V gene: TRBV4-2
D gene: TRBD1
clone size: -
CDR3 DNA: TGTGCCACCTCCGGGACAGACTCCTACGAGCAGTACTTC
CDR3 protein: CATSGTDSYEQYF

J gene: TRBJ2-1
V gene: TRBV27
D gene: TRBD1
clone size: once
CDR3 DNA: TGTGCCAGCAGGGGTGACAGGGGAAGCGGCAATGAGCAGTTCTTC
CDR3 protein: CASRGDRGSGNEQFF

J gene: TRBJ2-7
V gene: TRBV2
D gene: -
clone size: once
CDR3 DNA: TGTGCCAGCAGTGCGGGAGAGCAGTACTTC
CDR3 protein: CASSAGEQYF

J gene: TRBJ1-1
V gene: TRBV7-2
D gene: TRBD1
clone size: few
CDR3 DNA: TGTGCCAGCAGCTTAGCGACAGGGCGAAACACTGAAGCTTTCTTT
CDR3 protein: CASSLATGRNTEAFF

J gene: TRBJ1-1
V gene: TRBV6-5
D gene: TRBD1
clone size: few
CDR3 DNA: TGTGCCAGCCGGGACAGGAGGCTGAACACTGAAGCTTTCTTT
CDR3 protein: CASRDRRLNTEAFF

J gene: TRBJ1-4
V gene: TRBV4-1
D gene: -
clone size: -
CDR3 DNA: TGCGCCAGCAGCCAAATCCCCCCCTATGCCGAAAATGAAAAACTGTTTTTT
CDR3 protein: CASSQIPPYAENEKLFF

J gene: TRBJ1-1
V gene: TRBV7-2
D gene: -
clone size: once
CDR3 DNA: TGTGCCAGCAGCTTAGACAGGCTAAGCACTGAAGCTTTCTTT
CDR3 protein: CASSLDRLSTEAFF

J gene: TRBJ1-3
V gene: TRBV5-1
D gene: -
clone size: -
CDR3 DNA: TGCGCCAGCAGCTACGGGGCAGGGGCCTCGAACACCATATATTTT
CDR3 protein: CASSYGAGASNTIYF

J gene: TRBJ1-2
V gene: TRBV4-2
D gene: TRBD1
clone size: few
CDR3 DNA: TGTGCCAGCAGCCACGCCCGGGACAGGGTCTATGGCTACACCTTC
CDR3 protein: CASSHARDRVYGYTF

J gene: TRBJ2-4
V gene: TRBV15
D gene: TRBD2
clone size: -
CDR3 DNA: TGTGCCACCAGCCAGGGAGAGTTAACGGGGGGAAACATTCAGTACTTC
CDR3 protein: CATSQGELTGGNIQYF

J gene: TRBJ2-3
V gene: TRBV5-1
D gene: TRBD2
clone size: -
CDR3 DNA: TGCGCCAGCAGCGCCCAGACTAGCGGGGGGGCCCTAGATACGCAGTATTTT
CDR3 protein: CASSAQTSGGALDTQYF

J gene: TRBJ1-1
V gene: TRBV9
D gene: -
clone size: -
CDR3 DNA: TGTGCCAGCAGCTTTTCTCCCGTAGGAAGCGGGAACACTGAAGCTTTCTTT
CDR3 protein: CASSFSPVGSGNTEAFF

J gene: TRBJ2-7
V gene: TRBV9
D gene: -
clone size: -
CDR3 DNA: TGTGCCAGCAGCCTTCGATACAACAGCTACGAGCAGTACTTC
CDR3 protein: CASSLRYNSYEQYF

J gene: TRBJ1-4
V gene: TRBV2
D gene: TRBD1
clone size: -
CDR3 DNA: TGTGCCAGCAGTCCCGGGACAGGGAATGAAAAACTGTTTTTT
CDR3 protein: CASSPGTGNEKLFF

J gene: TRBJ1-6
V gene: TRBV19
D gene: TRBD1
clone size: -
CDR3 DNA: TGTGCCAGTAGTGCCAAGGGGGCAGGGAATTCACCCCTCCACTTT
CDR3 protein: CASSAKGAGNSPLHF

J gene: TRBJ2-7
V gene: TRBV7-9
D gene: -
clone size: once
CDR3 DNA: TGTGCCAGCAGCCGCGACAGGAACGAGCAGTACTTC
CDR3 protein: CASSRDRNEQYF

J gene: TRBJ2-3
V gene: TRBV4-2
D gene: -
clone size: -
CDR3 DNA: TGTGCCAGCAGCCAGTACAGGGAAGCAGATACGCAGTATTTT
CDR3 protein: CASSQYREADTQYF

J gene: TRBJ2-1
V gene: TRBV6-5
D gene: TRBD2
clone size: -
CDR3 DNA: TGTGCCAGCACCCTAACTAGCGGGGGGGGGCATGAGCAGTTCTTC
CDR3 protein: CASTLTSGGGHEQFF

J gene: TRBJ1-6
V gene: TRBV19
D gene: TRBD1
clone size: -
CDR3 DNA: TGTGCCAGTAGCAACCTACAGGGGATGCGGTCACCCCTCCACTTT
CDR3 protein: CASSNLQGMRSPLHF

J gene: TRBJ2-7
V gene: TRBV25-1
D gene: TRBD1
clone size: -
CDR3 DNA: TGTGCCAGCAGATGGACAGGGTCCCCCTACGAGCAGTACTTC
CDR3 protein: CASRWTGSPYEQYF

J gene: TRBJ2-7
V gene: TRBV7-2
D gene: TRBD1
clone size: -
CDR3 DNA: TGTGCCAGCAGCTGGCCGGGACAGGGTGTCGGCGAGCAGTACTTC
CDR3 protein: CASSWPGQGVGEQYF

J gene: TRBJ2-7
V gene: TRBV19
D gene: TRBD1
clone size: -
CDR3 DNA: TGTGCCAGTAGTACGGACAGGGTATACGAGCAGTACTTC
CDR3 protein: CASSTDRVYEQYF

J gene: TRBJ2-3
V gene: TRBV9
D gene: TRBD2
clone size: -
CDR3 DNA: TGTGCCAGCAGCGTAGTCCTAGCGGGGGAGACAGATACGCAGTATTTT
CDR3 protein: CASSVVLAGETDTQYF

J gene: TRBJ1-2
V gene: TRBV4-2
D gene: -
clone size: few
CDR3 DNA: TGTGCCAGCAGCCACGAGGGTGGCTACACCTTC
CDR3 protein: CASSHEGGYTF

J gene: TRBJ2-5
V gene: TRBV29-1
D gene: -
clone size: few
CDR3 DNA: TGCAGCGTTGAGAACAGCCAACGAGAGACCCAGTACTTC
CDR3 protein: CSVENSQRETQYF

J gene: TRBJ2-2
V gene: TRBV6-6
D gene: TRBD1
clone size: -
CDR3 DNA: TGTGCCAGCAGTTTTCACAGGGGGCGCGGCACCGGGGAGCTGTTTTTT
CDR3 protein: CASSFHRGRGTGELFF